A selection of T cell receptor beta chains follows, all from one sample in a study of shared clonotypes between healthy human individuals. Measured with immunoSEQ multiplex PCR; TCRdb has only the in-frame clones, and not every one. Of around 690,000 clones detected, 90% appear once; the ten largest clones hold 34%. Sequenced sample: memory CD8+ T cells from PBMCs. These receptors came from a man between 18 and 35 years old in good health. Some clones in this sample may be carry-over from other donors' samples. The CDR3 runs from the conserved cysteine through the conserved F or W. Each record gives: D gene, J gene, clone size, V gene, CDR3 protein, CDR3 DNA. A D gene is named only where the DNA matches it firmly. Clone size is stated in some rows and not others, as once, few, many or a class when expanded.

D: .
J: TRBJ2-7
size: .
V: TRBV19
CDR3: CASSIAGGSYEQYF
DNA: TGTGCCAGTAGTATAGCCGGCGGTTCCTACGAGCAGTACTTC

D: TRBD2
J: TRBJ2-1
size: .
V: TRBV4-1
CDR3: CASSQPPTTVGLAGGTVEQFF
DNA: TGCGCCAGCAGCCAACCCCCCACCACCGTGGGACTAGCGGGAGGGACGGTTGAGCAGTTCTTC

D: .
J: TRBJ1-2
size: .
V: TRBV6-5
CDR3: CASSYGLNYGYTF
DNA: TGTGCCAGCAGTTACGGCCTGAACTATGGCTACACCTTC

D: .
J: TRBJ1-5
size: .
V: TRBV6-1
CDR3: CASSDGQPQHF
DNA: TGTGCCAGCAGTGATGGTCAGCCCCAGCATTTT

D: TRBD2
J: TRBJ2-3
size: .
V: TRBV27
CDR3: CASRGTSGEPYTQYF
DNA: TGTGCCAGCAGAGGGACTAGCGGGGAACCTTATACGCAGTATTTT

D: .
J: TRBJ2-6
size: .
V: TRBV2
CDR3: CASSRARYLTGANVLTF
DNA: TGTGCCAGCAGCCGGGCCAGGTACCTTACTGGGGCCAACGTCCTGACTTTC

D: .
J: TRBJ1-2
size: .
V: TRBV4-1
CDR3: CASSQGTNYGYTF
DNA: TGCGCCAGCAGCCAGGGAACTAACTATGGCTACACCTTC

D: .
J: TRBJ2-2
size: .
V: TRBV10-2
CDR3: CASSRTTNTGELFF
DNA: TGCGCCAGCAGTAGGACAACGAACACCGGGGAGCTGTTTTTT

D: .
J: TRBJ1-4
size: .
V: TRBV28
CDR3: CASSFWAAPTNEKLFF
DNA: TGTGCCAGCAGTTTTTGGGCAGCCCCAACTAATGAAAAACTGTTTTTT

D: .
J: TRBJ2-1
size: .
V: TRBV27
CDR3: CASSPFTETYNEQFF
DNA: TGTGCCAGCAGTCCCTTCACCGAGACCTACAATGAGCAGTTCTTC

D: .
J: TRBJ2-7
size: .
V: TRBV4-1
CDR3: CASSHVGEQYF
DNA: TGCGCCAGCAGCCACGTAGGCGAGCAGTACTTC

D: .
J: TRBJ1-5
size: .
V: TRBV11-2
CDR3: CASSPSPESNQPQHF
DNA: TGTGCCAGCAGCCCGAGCCCGGAAAGCAATCAGCCCCAGCATTTT

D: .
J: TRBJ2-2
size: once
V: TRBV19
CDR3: CASAGVRSTGELFF
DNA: TGTGCCAGTGCGGGTGTTCGTAGTACCGGGGAGCTGTTTTTT

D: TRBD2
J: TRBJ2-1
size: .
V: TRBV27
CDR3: CASSSLLAGLIGNEQFF
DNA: TGTGCCAGCAGTTCCTTATTAGCGGGGCTAATCGGCAATGAGCAGTTCTTC

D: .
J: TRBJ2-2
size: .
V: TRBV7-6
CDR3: CASSLAPQANTGELFF
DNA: TGTGCCAGCAGCTTAGCGCCCCAAGCGAACACCGGGGAGCTGTTTTTT

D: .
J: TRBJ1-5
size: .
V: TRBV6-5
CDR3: CASGHRTNSNQPQHF
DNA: TGTGCCAGCGGTCACAGGACGAATAGCAATCAGCCCCAGCATTTT

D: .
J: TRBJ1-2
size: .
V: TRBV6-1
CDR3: CASAFLGEYGYTF
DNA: TGTGCCAGCGCTTTCCTAGGTGAATATGGCTACACCTTC

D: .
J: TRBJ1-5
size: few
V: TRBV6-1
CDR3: CASSEAVHSSNQPQHF
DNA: TGTGCCAGCAGTGAAGCGGTGCACTCTAGCAATCAGCCCCAGCATTTT

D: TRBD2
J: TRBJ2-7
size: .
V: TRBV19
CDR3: CASSQIAGAYEQYF
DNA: TGTGCCAGTAGTCAAATAGCGGGAGCTTACGAGCAGTACTTC

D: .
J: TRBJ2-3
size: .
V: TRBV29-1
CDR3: CSLPGADTQYF
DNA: TGCAGCCTTCCGGGTGCAGATACGCAGTATTTT

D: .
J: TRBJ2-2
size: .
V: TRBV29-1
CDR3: CSVLGTDQNTGELFF
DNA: TGCAGCGTACTTGGGACTGATCAGAACACCGGGGAGCTGTTTTTT

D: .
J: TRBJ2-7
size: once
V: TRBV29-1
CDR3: CSVVTGFYEQYF
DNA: TGCAGCGTTGTTACAGGGTTCTACGAGCAGTACTTC

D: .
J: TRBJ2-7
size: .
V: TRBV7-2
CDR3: CASSSRQRTYEQYF
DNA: TGTGCCAGCAGCTCCCGACAGCGGACCTACGAGCAGTACTTC

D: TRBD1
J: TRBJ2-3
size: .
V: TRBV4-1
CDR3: CASRHLPRDSPSTDTQYF
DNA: TGCGCCAGCAGACACCTTCCCCGGGACAGCCCTAGCACAGATACGCAGTATTTT

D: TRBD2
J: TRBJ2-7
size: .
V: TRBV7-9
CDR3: CASSSHLSIAGSYEQYF
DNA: TGTGCCAGCAGCTCACACCTATCCATAGCGGGATCCTACGAGCAGTACTTC

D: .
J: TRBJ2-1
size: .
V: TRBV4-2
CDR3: CASSQNTGSYNEQFF
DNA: TGTGCCAGCAGCCAGAATACCGGCTCCTACAATGAGCAGTTCTTC

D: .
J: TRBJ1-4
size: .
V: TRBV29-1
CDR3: CSVEDQGSNEKLFF
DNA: TGCAGCGTTGAAGATCAGGGTTCTAATGAAAAACTGTTTTTT

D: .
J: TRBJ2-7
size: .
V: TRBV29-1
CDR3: CSVAGHSYEQYF
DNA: TGCAGCGTCGCGGGACACAGCTACGAGCAGTACTTC

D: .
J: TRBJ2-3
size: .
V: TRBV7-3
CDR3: CASSLNAKDTQYF
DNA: TGTGCCAGCAGCTTAAACGCCAAAGATACGCAGTATTTT

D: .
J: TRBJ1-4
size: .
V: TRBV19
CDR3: CASSPSGLSSGKLFF
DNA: TGTGCCAGTAGTCCCTCGGGCTTGTCATCGGGAAAACTGTTTTTT

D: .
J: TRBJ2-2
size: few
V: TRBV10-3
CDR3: CAISESGFGGELFF
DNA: TGTGCCATCAGTGAGTCCGGGTTCGGCGGGGAGCTGTTTTTT

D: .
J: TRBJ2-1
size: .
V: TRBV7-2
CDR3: CASSLRDHYNEQFF
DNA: TGTGCCAGCAGCTTACGCGATCACTACAATGAGCAGTTCTTC

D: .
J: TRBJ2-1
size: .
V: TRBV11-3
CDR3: CASSLKWSSYNEQFF
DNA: TGTGCCAGCAGCTTAAAGTGGAGCTCCTACAATGAGCAGTTCTTC

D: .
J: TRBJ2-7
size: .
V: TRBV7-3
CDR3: CASSSHNERAEQYF
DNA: TGTGCCAGCAGCTCCCACAATGAGAGGGCCGAGCAGTACTTC

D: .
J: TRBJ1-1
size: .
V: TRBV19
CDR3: CASSTPGGNTEAFF
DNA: TGTGCCAGTAGTACCCCCGGAGGGAACACTGAAGCTTTCTTT

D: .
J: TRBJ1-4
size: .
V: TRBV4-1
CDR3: CASTPGRELFF
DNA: TGCGCCAGCACCCCGGGGAGGGAACTGTTTTTT

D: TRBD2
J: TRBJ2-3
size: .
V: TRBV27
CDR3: CASSLTSGRASTQYF
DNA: TGTGCCAGCAGCCTCACTAGCGGGAGGGCCTCAACGCAGTATTTT

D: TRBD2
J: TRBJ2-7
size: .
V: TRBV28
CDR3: CASSLSHTSGRWEQYF
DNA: TGTGCCAGCAGTTTATCACACACTAGCGGGAGATGGGAGCAGTACTTC

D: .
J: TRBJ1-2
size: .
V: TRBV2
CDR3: CASSAGEGYTF
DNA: TGTGCCAGCAGTGCTGGTGAAGGCTACACCTTC

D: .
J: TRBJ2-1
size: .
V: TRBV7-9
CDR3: CASSFGEQFF
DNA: TGTGCCAGCAGCTTTGGTGAGCAGTTCTTC

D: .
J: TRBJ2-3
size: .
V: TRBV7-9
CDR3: CASDNQGIDTQYF
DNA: TGTGCCAGCGATAATCAGGGGATCGATACGCAGTATTTT

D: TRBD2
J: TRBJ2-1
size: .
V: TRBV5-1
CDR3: CASSPGKGLIILDEQFF
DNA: TGCGCCAGCAGCCCTGGGAAGGGACTAATAATTCTCGATGAGCAGTTCTTC

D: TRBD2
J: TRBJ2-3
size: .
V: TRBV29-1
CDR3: CSVDHPSGDTDTQYF
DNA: TGCAGCGTTGACCATCCTAGCGGGGACACAGATACGCAGTATTTT

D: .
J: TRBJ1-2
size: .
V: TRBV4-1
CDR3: CASSQVAGDGYGYTF
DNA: TGCGCCAGCAGCCAAGTCGCAGGGGACGGCTATGGCTACACCTTC

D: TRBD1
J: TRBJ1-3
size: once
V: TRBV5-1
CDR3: CASSPAPGTGGSGNTIYF
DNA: TGCGCCAGCAGCCCGGCCCCCGGGACAGGGGGATCTGGAAACACCATATATTTT

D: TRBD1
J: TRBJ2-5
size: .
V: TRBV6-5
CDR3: CASRGTGQETQYF
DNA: TGTGCCAGCAGGGGGACAGGACAAGAGACCCAGTACTTC

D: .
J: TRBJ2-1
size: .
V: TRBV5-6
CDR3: CASSLGTGGEQFF
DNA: TGTGCCAGCAGCTTGGGGACTGGCGGGGAGCAGTTCTTC